This entry features one T cell receptor beta chain sequence. The PCR employed 60 Vbeta primers together with 13 Jbeta primers. Measured with immunoSEQ multiplex PCR; TCRdb has only the in-frame clones, and not every one. Here the sample spans 80,000 or so clones, just over 75% being singletons. This entry comes from a study of cytomegalovirus exposure and HLA in healthy donors. The germline V gene encodes CDR1 LNHDA and CDR2 SQIVND (reference sequence). The CDR3 has 14 amino acids. Trimming took 5 bases from V and 7 from J; bases not matched to a gene: 6. The sequencing input was PBMCs. The origin of this receptor is a man aged 50 to 59 in good health and CMV-seropositive. V usage is TRBV19 and J usage is TRBJ2-7, with TRBD2 matching 12 bases. The CDR3 DNA reads TGTGCCAGTAGTGAGACTAGCGGGAGTCTAGAGCAGTACTTC. Translated: CASSETSGSLEQYF.